A single sample gave rise to the 32 T cell receptor beta chains below, sequenced in a study of blood T cell repertoires in COVID-19. Generated by immunoSEQ multiplex PCR, the TCRdb table keeps only in-frame clones and is missing some. The sample yields over 200,000 clones, around 90% seen once. Sequencing was performed on PBMCs or T cells enriched from blood (not recorded which). These receptors all come from a man younger than 40 who had recovered from COVID-19.

The chain links TRBV27 to TRBJ1-1; 8 bases line up with TRBD1. After removal of 3 bases from V and 7 bases from J, the junction contained 1 base not matched to a gene. Per germline, CDR1 MNHEY and CDR2 SMNVEV (reference sequence). This CDR3 has 12 residues. CDR3 nucleotide sequence: TGTGCCAGCAGTTTCGGACAGGGTGAAGCTTTCTTT. It translates to CASSFGQGEAFF.

V is TRBV28 and J is TRBJ1-6, with 9 nucleotides matching TRBD1. With V trimmed by 2 bases and J by 6 bases, 2 bases remained unmatched. The CDR3 spans 15 residues. CDR1 is MDHEN, CDR2 SYDVKM, per germline. CDR3 sequence (DNA): TGTGCCAGCAGTTTACCGGACAGGGGTAATTCACCCCTCCACTTT. Residues: CASSLPDRGNSPLHF.

This chain connects TRBV5-6 to TRBJ1-5; D is possibly TRBD1 (5 bases). Germline-derived CDR1 and CDR2 are SGHDT and YYEEEE. The CDR3 totals 13 residues. Trimming removed 0 bases at V and 15 bases at J, with 16 bases between. CDR3 sequence (DNA): TGTGCCAGCAGCTTGGTTAGTACAGGCCCCTGGCATTTT. Translating gives CASSLVSTGPWHF.

V usage is TRBV7-3 and J usage is TRBJ2-1; 11 positions match TRBD1. The germline V gene has CDR1 SGHTA and CDR2 FQGTGA. This CDR3 comprises 15 residues. Trimming removed 6 bases from V and 4 bases from J; junction bases left unmatched: 5. The CDR3 DNA is TGTGCCAGCAGTTCAGGGACAGGGGGGTACAATGAGCAGTTCTTC. Translated: CASSSGTGGYNEQFF.

The CDR3, as DNA: TGCGCCAGCAGCTTGGCCGCAAACAGGGATGAGCAGTTCTTC. Amino acid sequence: CASSLAANRDEQFF. The chain joins TRBV5-1 to TRBJ2-1; a weak D match, TRBD1 (6 bases). Germline-derived CDR1 and CDR2 are SGHRS and YFSETQ. The germline V and J ends were trimmed by 0 bases and 8 bases, with 12 bases remaining between them. There are 14 residues in the CDR3.

This clone is a singleton in its sample. This sequence joins TRBV7-3 and TRBJ1-2; tentative D call: TRBD1 (5 bases). V lost 3 bases, J lost 7 bases, and 9 bases lay in between. This CDR3 comprises 12 residues. Germline V gene data show CDR1 as SGHTA and CDR2 as FQGTGA. CDR3 residues: CASSFGGAGYTF. The CDR3 DNA is TGTGCCAGCAGCTTCGGGGGTGCTGGCTACACCTTC.

The chain carries TRBV18 and TRBJ2-2; possible D gene TRBD1, 6 bases. V was trimmed by 6 bases and J by 2 bases, leaving 22 bases between them. The CDR3 has 18 residues. Looked up from germline, CDR1 is KGHSH and CDR2 is LQKENI. CDR3 residues: CASSPRTSGTTNTGELFF. Written as DNA, the CDR3 is TGTGCCAGCTCCCCCCGAACGTCCGGGACAACAAACACCGGGGAGCTGTTTTTT.

The chain links TRBV5-1 to TRBJ2-3, with 7 positions matching TRBD2. This CDR3 region has 11 residues. V lost 4 bases and J lost 14; bases outside the gene matches: 7. Germline V gene sequence: CDR1 SGHRS, CDR2 YFSETQ. This chain's CDR3 is CASSAGTTAYF. The CDR3 DNA sequence: TGCGCCAGCAGCGCCGGGACTACGGCGTATTTT.

The rearrangement links TRBV5-1 to TRBJ2-2; TRBD1 might be the D (6 bases). CDR1 and CDR2 (germline): SGHRS, YFSETQ. Trimming left V 3 bases short and J 5 bases short, with 8 bases between. The CDR3 has 13 residues. CDR3 protein: CASSSQGTGELFF. The DNA for the CDR3 is TGCGCCAGCAGCTCGCAGGGGACCGGGGAGCTGTTTTTT.

V usage is TRBV14 and J usage is TRBJ1-6; TRBD1 is a possible D gene (5 bases). V lost 0 bases, J lost 11 bases, and 17 bases lay in between. The germline V gene has CDR1 SGHDN and CDR2 FVKESK. The CDR3 is made up of 16 amino acids. CDR3 sequence reads: CASSQEGEGWRPPLHF. The CDR3 DNA is TGTGCCAGCAGCCAAGAAGGGGAGGGTTGGCGTCCACCCCTCCACTTT.

The rearrangement links TRBV27 to TRBJ1-2; D call uncertain. Trimming left V 5 bases short and J 6 bases short, with 16 bases between. This CDR3 has 14 residues. CDR1 is MNHEY, CDR2 SMNVEV, per germline (reference sequence). CDR3 sequence reads: CASSETRTSHGYTF. CDR3 coding DNA: TGTGCCAGCAGTGAAACTAGAACCTCCCATGGCTACACCTTC.

The rearrangement uses TRBV6-5 and TRBJ1-5; D is ambiguous. Trimming cost V 4 bases and J 1 base, with 5 bases left between them. CDR3 length equals 13 residues. The germline gives CDR1 MNHEY, CDR2 SVGAGI. This CDR3 reads CASSSVSNQPQHF. CDR3 coding DNA: TGTGCCAGCAGTTCCGTGAGCAATCAGCCCCAGCATTTT.

The rearrangement uses TRBV5-5 and TRBJ2-7; the D is unclear. CDR1 SGHKS and CDR2 YYEKEE come from the germline V gene (reference sequence). V was pared by 5 bases and J by 1 base, with 19 bases between. The CDR3 spans 16 residues. CDR3 DNA sequence: TGTGCCAGCAGTCGTTTCGCGGCAGTACTTTCCTACGAGCAGTACTTC. It translates to CASSRFAAVLSYEQYF.

The V and J genes are TRBV7-9 and TRBJ2-3; D is perhaps TRBD2 (6 bases). CDR1 and CDR2 (germline): SEHNR, FQNEAQ (reference sequence). The V gene lost 1 base and the J gene lost 6 bases, with 11 bases spanning the gap. This CDR3 has 14 residues. The CDR3 DNA reads TGTGCCAGCAGCTTAGTCGGTAGCGGTGATACGCAGTATTTT. It translates to CASSLVGSGDTQYF. Looking up the rest from reference TRBV7-9 and TRBJ2-3 gives the full variable domain: DTGVSQNPRHKITKRGQNVTFRCDPISEHNRLYWYRQTLGQGPEFLTYFQNEAQLEKSRLLSDRFSAERPKGSFSTLEIQRTEQGDSAMYLCASSLVGSGDTQYFGPGTRLTVL.

The chain has TRBV11-2 and TRBJ2-3; D call uncertain. V lost 6 bases and J 0 bases, leaving 16 bases between the germline ends. This CDR3 has 16 amino acids. Germline V gene lookup returns CDR1 SGHAT and CDR2 FQNNGV. CDR3 loop: CASSYSFGSSTDTQYF. CDR3 coding DNA: TGTGCCAGCAGTTACAGTTTTGGATCTAGCACAGATACGCAGTATTTT. Full variable domain (missing parts from reference TRBV11-2 and TRBJ2-3): EAGVAQSPRYKIIEKRQSVAFWCNPISGHATLYWYQQILGQGPKLLIQFQNNGVVDDSQLPKDRFSAERLKGVDSTLKIQPAKLEDSAVYLCASSYSFGSSTDTQYFGPGTRLTVL.

The genes are TRBV6-6 and TRBJ1-3; D remains unclear. The CDR3 has 13 residues. The germline V gene has CDR1 MNHNY and CDR2 SVGAGI (reference sequence). V was pared by 7 bases and J by 0 bases, with 7 bases between. This chain's CDR3 is CASIVSSGNTIYF. CDR3 bases: TGTGCCAGCATCGTGAGCTCTGGAAACACCATATATTTT.

The chain is built from TRBV29-1 and TRBJ1-1; no definite D call. Between the trimmed V and J ends, which lost 2 bases and 2 bases, there was a span of 9 bases. In germline, CDR1 is SQVTM, CDR2 ANQGSEA. This CDR3 comprises 13 residues. CDR3 sequence (DNA): TGCAGCGTTGAATTTTACAGTAACACTGAAGCTTTCTTT. Encoded protein: CSVEFYSNTEAFF.

The CDR3 nucleotides are TGTGCCAGCAGCTTGGGCATCTTGAACAGGGAAGCTTTCTTT. Its translation is CASSLGILNREAFF. V gene TRBV5-4 combines with J gene TRBJ1-1; tentatively, D is TRBD1 (5 bases). CDR1 and CDR2 from the germline V gene are SGHNT and YYREEE (reference sequence). V lost 0 bases to trimming and J lost 8 bases, with 14 bases between them. CDR3 length: 14 residues.

This chain connects TRBV7-6 to TRBJ2-7; D is uncertain. The CDR3 is 15 amino acids. The germline V and J ends were trimmed by 5 bases and 3 bases, with 17 bases remaining between them. Germline-derived CDR1 and CDR2 are SGHVS and FNYEAQ. The CDR3 region has the DNA TGTGCCAGCAGCCCCACCTTGATGGCCTTCTACGAGCAGTACTTC. This translates into CASSPTLMAFYEQYF.

This clone occurred a few times. The chain has TRBV5-1 and TRBJ2-3; D uncertain. The CDR3 length is 13 residues. Looked up from germline, CDR1 is SGHRS and CDR2 is YFSETQ. Trimming shortened V by 2 bases and J by 4 bases, and 8 bases separated the two germline ends. CDR3 amino acids: CASSFPGADTQYF. The CDR3 coding sequence is TGCGCCAGCAGCTTTCCAGGCGCAGATACGCAGTATTTT.

V usage is TRBV5-4 and J usage is TRBJ2-3, with D hard to call. The CDR3 totals 15 residues. The germline gives CDR1 SGHNT, CDR2 YYREEE (reference sequence). Deletions cut 1 base from V and 2 bases from J, with 11 bases between. CDR3 sequence: CASSLRTVNTDTQYF. DNA of the CDR3: TGTGCCAGCAGCTTGCGAACGGTAAACACAGATACGCAGTATTTT.

The chain has TRBV7-2 and TRBJ1-4; no definite D call. The CDR3 loop spans 15 amino acids. V lost 0 bases to trimming and J lost 8 bases, with 13 bases between them. Germline CDR1 and CDR2: SGHTA and FQGNSA. CDR3 loop: CASSLAGGPGEKLFF. The CDR3 coding sequence is TGTGCCAGCAGCTTAGCGGGAGGCCCGGGGGAAAAACTGTTTTTT.

The V and J genes are TRBV27 and TRBJ1-2; TRBD1 aligns across 12 bases. CDR1 and CDR2 from the germline V gene are MNHEY and SMNVEV (reference sequence). The junction had 4 bases not matched to a gene; V was cut back by 6 bases and J by 8 bases. CDR3 size: 13 residues. The CDR3 is CASRGTGGRGYTF. DNA of the CDR3: TGTGCCAGCAGGGGGACAGGGGGCAGAGGCTACACCTTC.

The CDR3 reads CASSGGSGRSYNEQFF. Written as DNA, the CDR3 is TGTGCCAGCAGTGGGGGCAGCGGGAGGTCCTACAATGAGCAGTTCTTC. The chain combines TRBV6-2 or TRBV6-3 with TRBJ2-1, with TRBD2 identical over 9 bases. J was trimmed by 1 base and V by 5 bases; bases with no gene match: 6. The germline CDR1 and CDR2 sequences are MNHEY and SVGEGT. The CDR3 totals 16 residues.

V usage is TRBV5-1 and J usage is TRBJ2-5; 8 nucleotides match TRBD2. Germline CDR1 is SGHRS and CDR2 is YFSETQ. The length of the CDR3 is 13 residues. V was clipped by 0 bases and J by 5 bases; unmatched bases: 0. The CDR3 DNA follows: TGCGCCAGCAGCTTGGGACTAGCGGAGACCCAGTACTTC. It specifies CASSLGLAETQYF. The full variable domain, completed using reference TRBV5-1 and TRBJ2-5, is KAGVTQTPRYLIKTRGQQVTLSCSPISGHRSVSWYQQTPGQGLQFLFEYFSETQRNKGNFPGRFSGRQFSNSRSEMNVSTLELGDSALYLCASSLGLAETQYFGPGTRLLVL.

The CDR3 sequence is CASSAKTGGKGANVLTF. As DNA, the CDR3 is TGTGCCAGCAGCGCCAAGACAGGGGGCAAAGGGGCCAACGTCCTGACTTTC. The rearrangement links TRBV7-3 to TRBJ2-6, with 10 bases that match TRBD1. CDR3 size: 17 residues. The germline V gene has CDR1 SGHTA and CDR2 FQGTGA. Trimming cost V 5 bases and J 4 bases; bases outside gene matches: 8.

The sample holds one count of this clone. The chain joins TRBV6-5 to TRBJ2-2; 12 bases agree with TRBD2. Germline CDR1 and CDR2: MNHEY and SVGAGI. Trimming took 7 bases from V and 5 from J; bases not matched to a gene: 5. CDR3 length equals 15 residues. CDR3 nucleotides: TGTGCCAGCACTAGCGGGGGGGCGGATACCGGGGAGCTGTTTTTT. Its protein product is CASTSGGADTGELFF.

This clone was recorded only once. V is TRBV7-2 and J is TRBJ2-7, with 10 bases aligning to TRBD2. Germline V CDR1 and CDR2: SGHTA, FQGNSA. Unmatched junction bases numbered 8, after V lost 3 bases and J lost 3 bases. The CDR3 loop spans 16 amino acids. CDR3 sequence (DNA): TGTGCCAGCAGCTTTGGACTAGCGGCAGCGAACTACGAGCAGTACTTC. Translating it yields CASSFGLAAANYEQYF.

As concerns this clone: Other DNA sequences of this sample code for an identical CDR3. The CDR3 spells CASSQGAGEQYF. The CDR3 DNA sequence: TGTGCCAGCAGCCAGGGGGCGGGCGAGCAGTACTTC. The gene calls are TRBV3-1 (or the pseudogene TRBV3-2) and TRBJ2-7, with D possibly being TRBD1 (6 bases). With 3 bases removed from V and 6 bases from J, the gap between germline ends came to 9 bases. The CDR3 has 12 amino acids. Germline V gene sequence: CDR1 LGHDT, CDR2 YNNKEL (reference sequence).

A single count supports this clone. The rearrangement links TRBV5-8 to TRBJ1-4, with 8 bases lining up with TRBD1. CDR1 is SGHTS and CDR2 is YDEGEE in the germline V gene. V trimming: 4 bases; J trimming: 11 bases; junction bases outside the gene matches: 13. This CDR3 is 15 amino acids long. CDR3 in amino acids: CASSPKPGQERKLFF. The DNA for the CDR3 is TGTGCCAGCAGCCCCAAACCGGGACAGGAGCGGAAACTGTTTTTT.

CDR3 region: CASSLAASGSTDTQYF. CDR3 DNA sequence: TGCGCCAGCAGCTTGGCGGCTAGCGGAAGCACAGATACGCAGTATTTT. The chain joins TRBV5-1 to TRBJ2-3, with 7 bases identical to TRBD2. J was trimmed by 0 bases and V by 0 bases; bases with no gene match: 4. In germline, CDR1 is SGHRS, CDR2 YFSETQ. The CDR3 runs to 16 residues.

V and J are TRBV12-3 or TRBV12-4 and TRBJ1-5; D not resolved. The CDR3 sequence is 12 residues long. The germline V and J ends were trimmed by 3 bases and 6 bases, with 6 bases remaining between them. CDR3 sequence (DNA): TGTGCCAGCAGTTTTACGGGTCAGCCCCAGCATTTT. Translation: CASSFTGQPQHF.